This record looks at one T cell receptor beta chain sequence and its context. What it recognizes is unknown. Data came from immunoSEQ multiplex PCR; TCRdb stores just in-frame clones and leaves some out. The repertoire holds about 380,000 clones, with around 96% as singletons. With CCR7-negative CD45RA+ TemRA cells, CD45RO+ cells were combined in CD8 memory. The data originate from a study of shared clonotypes between healthy human individuals. Per the germline V gene, CDR1 is SGHVS and CDR2 is FQNEAQ. The CDR3 consists of 14 residues. V was clipped by 1 base and J by 2 bases, with 9 bases between them. Points from the study as a whole: Expectations were that clonotype sharing among donors would be affected by sequencing depth.

The receptor's source is a man in his thirties or forties in good health. The chain links TRBV7-8 to TRBJ2-7; D ambiguous. The sample was memory CD8+ T cells sorted from blood. Subset reported: CD45RO+ cells pooled with CCR7-negative TemRA cells. The CDR3 here is CASSLGLITYEQYF. CDR3 in DNA: TGTGCCAGCAGCTTAGGACTGATAACCTACGAGCAGTACTTC.